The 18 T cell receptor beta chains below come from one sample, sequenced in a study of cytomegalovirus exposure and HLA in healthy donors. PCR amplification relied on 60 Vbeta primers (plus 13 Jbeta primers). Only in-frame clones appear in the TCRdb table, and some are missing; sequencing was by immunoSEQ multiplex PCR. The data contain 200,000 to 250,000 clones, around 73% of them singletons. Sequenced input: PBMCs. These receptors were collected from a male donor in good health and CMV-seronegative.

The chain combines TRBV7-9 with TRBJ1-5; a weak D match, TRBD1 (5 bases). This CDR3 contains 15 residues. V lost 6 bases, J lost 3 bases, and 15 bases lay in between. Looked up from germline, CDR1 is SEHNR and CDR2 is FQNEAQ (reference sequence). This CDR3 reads CASSSHGGVNQPQHF. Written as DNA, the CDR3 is TGTGCCAGCAGTTCCCATGGGGGGGTCAATCAGCCCCAGCATTTT. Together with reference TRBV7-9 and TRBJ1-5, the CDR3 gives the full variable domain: DTGVSQNPRHKITKRGQNVTFRCDPISEHNRLYWYRQTLGQGPEFLTYFQNEAQLEKSRLLSDRFSAERPKGSFSTLEIQRTEQGDSAMYLCASSSHGGVNQPQHFGDGTRLSIL.

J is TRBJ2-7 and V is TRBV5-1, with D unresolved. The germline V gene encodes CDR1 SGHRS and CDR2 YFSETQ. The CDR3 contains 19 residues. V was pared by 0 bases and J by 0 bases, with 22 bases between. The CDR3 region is CASSLVYLGQETPSYEQYF. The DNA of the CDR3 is TGCGCCAGCAGCTTGGTATACTTGGGCCAAGAAACCCCCTCCTACGAGCAGTACTTC. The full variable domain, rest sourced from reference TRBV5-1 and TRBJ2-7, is KAGVTQTPRYLIKTRGQQVTLSCSPISGHRSVSWYQQTPGQGLQFLFEYFSETQRNKGNFPGRFSGRQFSNSRSEMNVSTLELGDSALYLCASSLVYLGQETPSYEQYFGPGTRLTVT.

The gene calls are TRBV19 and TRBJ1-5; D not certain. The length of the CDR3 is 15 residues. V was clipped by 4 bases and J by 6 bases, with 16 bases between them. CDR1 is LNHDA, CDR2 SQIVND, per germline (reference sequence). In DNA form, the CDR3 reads TGTGCCAGTAGTACCCTCGGCGGAAATGGTCAGCCCCAGCATTTT. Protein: CASSTLGGNGQPQHF.

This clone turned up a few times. DNA for the CDR3: TGTGCCAGCAGCCACGACAGGGGGCAACAGACCCAGTACTTC. It yields the protein CASSHDRGQQTQYF. The rearrangement joins TRBV6-5 to TRBJ2-5, with 10 bases identical to TRBD1. The CDR3 loop spans 14 amino acids. J gave up 6 bases and V 6 bases, and 7 bases lay outside the gene matches. CDR1 is MNHEY, CDR2 SVGAGI, per germline.

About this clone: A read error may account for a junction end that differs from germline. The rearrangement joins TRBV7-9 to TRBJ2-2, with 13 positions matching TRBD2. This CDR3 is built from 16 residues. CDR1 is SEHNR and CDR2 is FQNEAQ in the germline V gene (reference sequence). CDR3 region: CSSSFWTSGSAGELFF. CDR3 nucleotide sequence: TGTTCCAGCAGCTTTTGGACTAGCGGGAGTGCCGGGGAGCTGTTTTTT. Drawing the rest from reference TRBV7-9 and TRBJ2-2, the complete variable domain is DTGVSQNPRHKITKRGQNVTFRCDPISEHNRLYWYRQTLGQGPEFLTYFQNEAQLEKSRLLSDRFSAERPKGSFSTLEIQRTEQGDSAMYLCSSSFWTSGSAGELFFGEGSRLTVL.

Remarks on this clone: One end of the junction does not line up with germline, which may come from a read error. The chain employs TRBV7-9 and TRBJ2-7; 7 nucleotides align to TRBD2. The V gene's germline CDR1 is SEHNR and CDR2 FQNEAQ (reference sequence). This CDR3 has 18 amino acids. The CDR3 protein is CSSSFLRTSREIGYEQYF. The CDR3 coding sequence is TGTTCCAGCAGCTTCCTTCGGACTAGTCGGGAGATCGGCTACGAGCAGTACTTC.

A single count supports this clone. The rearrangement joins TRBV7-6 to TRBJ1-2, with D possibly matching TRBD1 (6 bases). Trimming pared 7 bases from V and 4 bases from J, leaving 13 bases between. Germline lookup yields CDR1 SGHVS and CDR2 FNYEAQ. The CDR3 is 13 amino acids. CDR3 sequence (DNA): TGTGCCAGCACCCCGGGGGGGCCCTATGGCTACACCTTC. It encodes CASTPGGPYGYTF.

The CDR3 sequence is CASSPRRGAGSYEQYF. The DNA of the CDR3 is TGTGCCAGCAGCCCCCGTCGGGGAGCGGGATCCTACGAGCAGTACTTC. The chain carries TRBV7-9 and TRBJ2-7; TRBD2 matches 7 bases. Germline CDR1 reads SEHNR; CDR2 reads FQNEAQ (reference sequence). This CDR3 has 16 amino acids. Trimming took 5 bases from V and 1 from J; bases not matched to a gene: 11.

The CDR3 region is CASSFLDRGHDGELFF. The CDR3 bases are TGTGCCAGCAGCTTCCTCGACAGGGGCCACGACGGGGAGCTGTTTTTT. The chain employs TRBV5-6 and TRBJ2-2, with TRBD1 matching 8 bases. Germline V gives CDR1 SGHDT, CDR2 YYEEEE. This CDR3 has 16 amino acids. The V gene end was trimmed by 2 bases and the J gene end by 7 bases; junction bases not matched to a gene: 10. Using reference TRBV5-6 and TRBJ2-2 for the parts outside the CDR3, the full variable domain is DAGVTQSPTHLIKTRGQQVTLRCSPKSGHDTVSWYQQALGQGPQFIFQYYEEEERQRGNFPDRFSGHQFPNYSSELNVNALLLGDSALYLCASSFLDRGHDGELFFGEGSRLTVL.

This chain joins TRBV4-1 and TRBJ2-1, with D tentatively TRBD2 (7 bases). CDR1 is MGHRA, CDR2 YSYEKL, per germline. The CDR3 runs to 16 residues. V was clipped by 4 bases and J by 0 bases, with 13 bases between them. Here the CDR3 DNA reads TGCGCCAGCAGCCCTAGGGGGGGGTCCTCCTACAATGAGCAGTTCTTC. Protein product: CASSPRGGSSYNEQFF.

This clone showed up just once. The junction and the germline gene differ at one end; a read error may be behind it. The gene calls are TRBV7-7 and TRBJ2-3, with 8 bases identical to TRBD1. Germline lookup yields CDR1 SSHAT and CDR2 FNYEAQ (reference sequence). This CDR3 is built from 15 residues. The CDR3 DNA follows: TGTGCTAGCAGCCCCGGACAGGGAAGAGGAGATACGCAGTATTTT. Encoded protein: CASSPGQGRGDTQYF. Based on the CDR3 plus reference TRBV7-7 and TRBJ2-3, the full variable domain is GAGVSQSPRYKVTKRGQDVTLRCDPISSHATLYWYQQALGQGPEFLTYFNYEAQPDKSGLPSDRFSAERPEGSISTLTIQRTEQRDSAMYRCASSPGQGRGDTQYFGPGTRLTVL.

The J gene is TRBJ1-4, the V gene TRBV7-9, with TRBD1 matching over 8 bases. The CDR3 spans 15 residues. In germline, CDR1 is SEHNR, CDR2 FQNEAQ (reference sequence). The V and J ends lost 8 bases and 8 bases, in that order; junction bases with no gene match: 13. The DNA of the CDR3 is TGTGCCAGCTCCGGGTTGCAGGGGGCAGGGGAAAAACTGTTTTTT. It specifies CASSGLQGAGEKLFF.

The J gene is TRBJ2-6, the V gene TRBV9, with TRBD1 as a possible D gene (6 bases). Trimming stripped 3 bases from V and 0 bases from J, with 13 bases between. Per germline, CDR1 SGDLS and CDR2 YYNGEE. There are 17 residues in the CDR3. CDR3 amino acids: CASSDRQESSGANVLTF. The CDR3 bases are TGTGCCAGCAGCGATAGACAGGAGAGCTCTGGGGCCAACGTCCTGACTTTC.

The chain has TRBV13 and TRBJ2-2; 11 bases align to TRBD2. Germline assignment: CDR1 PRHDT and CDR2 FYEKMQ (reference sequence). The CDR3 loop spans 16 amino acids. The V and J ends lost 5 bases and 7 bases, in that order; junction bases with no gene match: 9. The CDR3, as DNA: TGTGCCAGCAGCCCTGTAGCGGGAGGGTCCGGCGGGGAGCTGTTTTTT. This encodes CASSPVAGGSGGELFF.

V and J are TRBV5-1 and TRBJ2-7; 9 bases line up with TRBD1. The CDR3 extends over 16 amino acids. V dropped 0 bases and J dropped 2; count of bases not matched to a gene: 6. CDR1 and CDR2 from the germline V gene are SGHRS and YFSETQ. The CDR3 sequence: CASSLAAGTGTYEQYF. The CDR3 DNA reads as TGCGCCAGCAGCTTGGCCGCGGGGACAGGGACCTACGAGCAGTACTTC.

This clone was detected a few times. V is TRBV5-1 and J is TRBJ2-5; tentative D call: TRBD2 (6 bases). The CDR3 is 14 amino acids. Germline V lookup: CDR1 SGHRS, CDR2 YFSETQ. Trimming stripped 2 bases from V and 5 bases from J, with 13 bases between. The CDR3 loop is CASSFRGSGETQYF. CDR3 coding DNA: TGCGCCAGCAGCTTTCGGGGCAGCGGGGAGACCCAGTACTTC.

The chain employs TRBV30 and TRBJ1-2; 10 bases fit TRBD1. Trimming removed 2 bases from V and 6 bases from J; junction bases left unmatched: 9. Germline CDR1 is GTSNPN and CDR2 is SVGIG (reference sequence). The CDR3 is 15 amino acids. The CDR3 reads CAWSQGQGFWDGYTF. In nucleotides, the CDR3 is TGTGCCTGGAGTCAGGGACAGGGGTTTTGGGATGGCTACACCTTC.

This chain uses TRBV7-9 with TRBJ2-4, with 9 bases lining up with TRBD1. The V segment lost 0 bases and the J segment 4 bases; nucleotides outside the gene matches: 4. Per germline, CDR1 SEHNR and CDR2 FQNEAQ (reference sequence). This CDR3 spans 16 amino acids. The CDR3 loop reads CASSLAGQGGKNIQYF. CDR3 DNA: TGTGCCAGCAGCTTAGCGGGACAGGGAGGGAAAAACATTCAGTACTTC.